The rows below give T cell receptor beta chains drawn from one sample of a study of naive and memory T cell subsets. MiXCR, applied by TCRdb to the UMI-ligation and nested PCR reads, yields one record per CDR3 protein. The repertoire holds roughly 140,000 distinct CDR3 sequences, with 15% to 25% as singletons. Sequencing used naive CD8+ T cells from blood. The receptors derive from a human donor in good health. Each CDR3 is given with its conserved first and last residue. The D gene is left open where the match is weak. Size is omitted from some rows. Given values are once, few, many or a class for expanded clones.

>TRBJ1-1|TRBV5-1|few|-
CASSFRAESNTEAFF
TGCGCCAGCAGCTTCCGGGCGGAGAGTAACACTGAAGCTTTCTTT
>TRBJ2-1|TRBV2|-|TRBD2
CASSDLAEFYNEQFF
TGTGCCAGCAGTGACCTAGCGGAATTTTACAATGAGCAGTTCTTC
>TRBJ2-7|TRBV28|-|-
CASSFVAAGSGSAIYEQYF
TGTGCCAGCAGTTTTGTAGCGGCAGGGTCTGGGTCTGCGATTTACGAGCAGTACTTC
>TRBJ2-1|TRBV10-3|-|TRBD2
CAINGLAGGGNEQFF
TGTGCCATCAACGGACTAGCGGGGGGGGGCAATGAGCAGTTCTTC
>TRBJ2-5|TRBV29-1|few|-
CSADLGGPQETQYF
TGCAGCGCTGACCTCGGGGGACCACAAGAGACCCAGTACTTC
>TRBJ2-1|TRBV19|-|-
CASSIVGRYVEQFF
TGTGCCAGTAGTATAGTCGGGCGGTATGTGGAGCAGTTCTTC
>TRBJ2-1|TRBV27|-|TRBD2
CASSPTSGLRNEQFF
TGTGCCAGCAGTCCGACTAGCGGGCTTAGGAATGAGCAGTTCTTC
>TRBJ1-1|TRBV29-1|few|TRBD1
CSVHRGTNTEAFF
TGCAGCGTTCACAGGGGCACGAACACTGAAGCTTTCTTT
>TRBJ1-5|TRBV2|few|TRBD1
CASSEGPGGAAQPQHF
TGTGCCAGCAGTGAAGGGCCAGGGGGGGCGGCTCAGCCCCAGCATTTT
>TRBJ2-7|TRBV20-1|-|-
CSAQESADSYYEQYF
TGCAGTGCTCAGGAATCGGCCGACTCGTACTACGAGCAGTACTTC
>TRBJ2-3|TRBV3-1|-|-
CASSQSSGVRDTQYF
TGTGCCAGCAGCCAAAGTAGCGGAGTTAGAGATACGCAGTATTTT
>TRBJ2-7|TRBV6-6|-|TRBD1
CASSSPGGGEQYF
TGTGCCAGCAGTTCCCCAGGGGGTGGCGAGCAGTACTTC
>TRBJ2-7|TRBV5-5|-|TRBD2
CASSSWGLASYEQYF
TGTGCCAGCAGCTCTTGGGGACTAGCTTCCTACGAGCAGTACTTC
>TRBJ2-1|TRBV19|few|TRBD2
CASSIGLAGVNEQFF
TGTGCCAGTAGTATTGGACTAGCGGGAGTCAATGAGCAGTTCTTC
>TRBJ2-1|TRBV6-2/TRBV6-3|-|-
CASSYTGPSSYNEQFF
TGTGCCAGCAGTTACACAGGGCCCAGCTCCTACAATGAGCAGTTCTTC
>TRBJ2-2|TRBV28|few|-
CASSFAGSTGELFF
TGTGCCAGCAGTTTCGCCGGGAGCACCGGGGAGCTGTTTTTT
>TRBJ2-5|TRBV20-1|-|TRBD2
CSARGLAGGYQETQYF
TGCAGTGCTAGGGGACTAGCGGGAGGGTACCAAGAGACCCAGTACTTC
>TRBJ2-5|TRBV28|-|-
CASSFWQGGVVAQYF
TGTGCCAGCAGTTTCTGGCAGGGGGGGGTGGTGGCCCAGTACTTC
>TRBJ2-7|TRBV6-6|few|TRBD1
CATRTGLGEQYF
TGTGCCACCCGGACAGGGCTGGGCGAGCAGTACTTC
>TRBJ2-2|TRBV3-1|few|-
CASSQVSELFF
TGTGCCAGCAGCCAAGTCTCAGAGCTGTTTTTT